What follows are 6 T cell receptor beta chains derived from one specimen sequenced in a study of response to subunit inactivated influenza vaccine. TCRdb re-called the RT-PCR reads with MiXCR, one entry per CDR3 protein. The sample consists of 630,000 or so distinct CDR3 sequences, approximately 15% of them appearing once. This specimen was PBMCs from blood, taken 12 days after vaccination. These receptors were obtained from a man between 50 and 59 years old who received an inactivated influenza vaccine.

This clonotype was picked up a small number of times. V gene TRBV12-3 or TRBV12-4 combines with J gene TRBJ1-6, with D uncertain. Trimming stripped 7 bases from V and 10 bases from J, with 11 bases between. The CDR3 contains 12 residues. The CDR3 loop is CASTSYGSPLHF. DNA for the CDR3: TGTGCCAGCACCTCCTACGGATCACCCCTCCACTTT.

This chain connects TRBV20-1 to TRBJ2-1, with 8 bases that match TRBD2. The CDR3 runs to 14 residues. In germline, CDR1 is DFQATT, CDR2 SNEGSKA (reference sequence). Trimming took 6 bases from V and 4 from J; bases not matched to a gene: 8. The CDR3 DNA follows: TGCAGTGCCACCGGGACTAGTATGTACAATGAGCAGTTCTTC. Its translation is CSATGTSMYNEQFF.

J is TRBJ2-5 and V is TRBV5-1, with 10 nucleotides matching TRBD1. V dropped 4 bases and J dropped 3; count of bases not matched to a gene: 6. Germline loops: CDR1 SGHRS, CDR2 YFSETQ. This CDR3 has 15 residues. CDR3 region: CASSISGTGEETQYF. The DNA for the CDR3 is TGCGCCAGCAGCATATCCGGGACAGGGGAAGAGACCCAGTACTTC.

This clonotype was detected only a few times. The V gene is TRBV2, the J gene TRBJ2-1, with 7 bases lining up with TRBD1. Germline values: CDR1 SNHLY, CDR2 FYNNEI. The CDR3 extends over 14 amino acids. J lost 3 bases, V lost 2 bases, and 1 base had no gene match. The CDR3 protein is CASSERDSYNEQFF. The CDR3 DNA is TGTGCCAGCAGTGAACGGGACAGCTACAATGAGCAGTTCTTC.

In the case of this clonotype: With a much larger clone just one base away, this may be a read error. The rearrangement joins TRBV5-5 to TRBJ2-3; TRBD2 matches at 9 bases. Germline CDR1 reads SGHKS; CDR2 reads YYEKEE (reference sequence). The CDR3 extends over 16 amino acids. The CDR3 region is CASSPRVSGGTDMQYF. CDR3 DNA sequence: TGTGCCAGCAGCCCCCGGGTTAGCGGGGGCACAGATATGCAGTATTTT.

A few counts support this clonotype. The chain recombines TRBV7-2 with TRBJ2-7, with 9 bases identical to TRBD1. CDR3 length: 14 residues. Per the germline V gene, CDR1 is SGHTA and CDR2 is FQGNSA. The V segment lost 4 bases and the J segment 4 bases; nucleotides outside the gene matches: 5. CDR3 residues: CASSYGTGWYEQYF. The CDR3 DNA is TGTGCCAGCAGCTACGGGACAGGGTGGTACGAGCAGTACTTC.